The rows below give T cell receptor beta chains drawn from one sample of a study of blood T cell repertoires in COVID-19. Libraries were prepared by immunoSEQ multiplex PCR; TCRdb keeps only in-frame clonotypes and omits some of them. The sample has a few hundred thousand clones; approximately 88% are singletons. Sequencing used peripheral blood. The receptor source for this set is a young woman with COVID-19, enrolled during active disease. The CDR3 runs from the conserved cysteine through the conserved F or W. The D gene is left open where the match is weak. Only some rows state a clone size, as once, few, many or a class for expanded clones.

j_call: TRBJ2-3
d_call: NA
clone_size: NA
v_call: TRBV7-9
cdr3_nt: TGTGCCAGCAGACCCTCGGGGGGCGGAAATCCAGATACGCAGTATTTT
cdr3_aa: CASRPSGGGNPDTQYF

j_call: TRBJ1-5
d_call: TRBD1
clone_size: NA
v_call: TRBV2
cdr3_nt: TGTGCCAGCAGTGAAAGACAGGGGCAACGTCAGCCCCAGCATTTT
cdr3_aa: CASSERQGQRQPQHF

j_call: TRBJ2-1
d_call: TRBD2
clone_size: once
v_call: TRBV10-2
cdr3_nt: TGCGCCAGCCTACGACTAGCGGGCGAGCAGTTCTTC
cdr3_aa: CASLRLAGEQFF

j_call: TRBJ1-6
d_call: TRBD1
clone_size: once
v_call: TRBV19
cdr3_nt: TGTGCCAGTAGTATAGCCGTGTTTCAACAGGGGGCGAATTCACCCCTCCACTTT
cdr3_aa: CASSIAVFQQGANSPLHF

j_call: TRBJ1-1
d_call: NA
clone_size: NA
v_call: TRBV7-2
cdr3_nt: TGTGCCAGCAGCTTATTCTTGGGAGGTGCTGAAGCTTTCTTT
cdr3_aa: CASSLFLGGAEAFF

j_call: TRBJ2-2
d_call: TRBD2
clone_size: NA
v_call: TRBV13
cdr3_nt: TGTGCCAGCAGCTTACTAGCGGGAGGGCCGGACGGGGAGCTGTTTTTT
cdr3_aa: CASSLLAGGPDGELFF

j_call: TRBJ2-1
d_call: NA
clone_size: few
v_call: TRBV5-8
cdr3_nt: TGTGCCAGCAGCTTATCTCCCTGGAGCTCCTACAATGAGCAGTTCTTC
cdr3_aa: CASSLSPWSSYNEQFF

j_call: TRBJ1-6
d_call: TRBD1
clone_size: NA
v_call: TRBV15
cdr3_nt: TGTGCCACCAGCCCCGGGGACAGTAATTCACCCCTCCACTTT
cdr3_aa: CATSPGDSNSPLHF

j_call: TRBJ2-4
d_call: NA
clone_size: NA
v_call: TRBV18
cdr3_nt: TGTGCCAGCTCAGATCAACAGGGTCGGGCCAAAAACATTCAGTACTTC
cdr3_aa: CASSDQQGRAKNIQYF

j_call: TRBJ2-2
d_call: NA
clone_size: NA
v_call: TRBV4-1
cdr3_nt: TGCGCCAGCAGCCAAGGTAGCGGAACCGGGGAGCTGTTTTTT
cdr3_aa: CASSQGSGTGELFF

j_call: TRBJ2-2
d_call: NA
clone_size: NA
v_call: TRBV6-6
cdr3_nt: TGTGCCAGCAGGTCCTGGGAGCTGTTTTTT
cdr3_aa: CASRSWELFF

j_call: TRBJ2-3
d_call: TRBD2
clone_size: NA
v_call: TRBV29-1
cdr3_nt: TGCAGCGTCGAGACGCTAGCGGGTTCCCTACAGAGCCCAGATACGCAGTATTTT
cdr3_aa: CSVETLAGSLQSPDTQYF

j_call: TRBJ1-1
d_call: NA
clone_size: NA
v_call: TRBV4-2
cdr3_nt: TGTGCCAGCAGCCAAGCCCCCGGGGGAAGAAACACTGAAGCTTTCTTT
cdr3_aa: CASSQAPGGRNTEAFF

j_call: TRBJ2-1
d_call: TRBD2
clone_size: NA
v_call: TRBV2
cdr3_nt: TGTGCCAGCAGCCGGACTAGCTTTGAGCAGTTCTTC
cdr3_aa: CASSRTSFEQFF

j_call: TRBJ1-5
d_call: NA
clone_size: NA
v_call: TRBV2
cdr3_nt: TGTGCCAGCAGTAGGGCAGGGATGCCCTATAGCAATCAGCCCCAGCATTTT
cdr3_aa: CASSRAGMPYSNQPQHF

j_call: TRBJ1-5
d_call: NA
clone_size: few
v_call: TRBV2
cdr3_nt: TGTGCCAGCAGTGAGGGGCGGTCAGGTCAGCCCCAGCATTTT
cdr3_aa: CASSEGRSGQPQHF

j_call: TRBJ1-1
d_call: TRBD1
clone_size: NA
v_call: TRBV10-3
cdr3_nt: TGTGCCATCAGTTGGGACAGGGAGAACACTGAAGCTTTCTTT
cdr3_aa: CAISWDRENTEAFF

j_call: TRBJ1-5
d_call: TRBD1
clone_size: NA
v_call: TRBV6-2/TRBV6-3
cdr3_nt: TGTGCCAGCAGTTCAGGGGGCGGCGGGCAGCCCCAGCATTTT
cdr3_aa: CASSSGGGGQPQHF

j_call: TRBJ1-1
d_call: TRBD1
clone_size: NA
v_call: TRBV6-5
cdr3_nt: TGTGCCAGCAGTTACGGCGGGACAGGGGGCGAGTCTTTCTTT
cdr3_aa: CASSYGGTGGESFF

j_call: TRBJ2-1
d_call: TRBD2
clone_size: NA
v_call: TRBV19
cdr3_nt: TGTGCCAGTAGGCGGACTAGCGGGGGGGCGGATGAGCAGTTCTTC
cdr3_aa: CASRRTSGGADEQFF

j_call: TRBJ1-5
d_call: NA
clone_size: NA
v_call: TRBV4-3
cdr3_nt: TGCGCCAGCAGCCATCCTAGGGGCCCCAGGCAGCCCCAGCATTTT
cdr3_aa: CASSHPRGPRQPQHF

j_call: TRBJ1-1
d_call: NA
clone_size: NA
v_call: TRBV5-6
cdr3_nt: TGTGCCAGCAGCTTACAGGGTTTGGGCACTGAAGCTTTCTTT
cdr3_aa: CASSLQGLGTEAFF

j_call: TRBJ2-7
d_call: TRBD1
clone_size: NA
v_call: TRBV9
cdr3_nt: TGTGCCAGCAGCGTAGGGACAGGGCCGTACGAGCAGTACTTC
cdr3_aa: CASSVGTGPYEQYF

j_call: TRBJ1-2
d_call: NA
clone_size: NA
v_call: TRBV4-3
cdr3_nt: TGCGCCAGCAGCCAAGTTGGGGAGGGGAACTATGGCTACACCTTC
cdr3_aa: CASSQVGEGNYGYTF

j_call: TRBJ2-2
d_call: TRBD2
clone_size: NA
v_call: TRBV11-3
cdr3_nt: TGTGCCAGCAGCTTAGCTAGCGGGAGGCAGGCCGGGGAGCTGTTTTTT
cdr3_aa: CASSLASGRQAGELFF

j_call: TRBJ2-1
d_call: NA
clone_size: NA
v_call: TRBV3-1/TRBV3-2
cdr3_nt: TGTGCCAGCAGCCAAGAAAAATGGCCCAGGGACAATGAGCAGTTCTTC
cdr3_aa: CASSQEKWPRDNEQFF

j_call: TRBJ1-5
d_call: NA
clone_size: NA
v_call: TRBV28
cdr3_nt: TGTGCCAGCAGTAGGGGCCAGGTCGGCCAGCCCCAGCATTTT
cdr3_aa: CASSRGQVGQPQHF

j_call: TRBJ1-6
d_call: NA
clone_size: few
v_call: TRBV18
cdr3_nt: TGTGCCAGCTCACCCAGGGGTGAGGATTCACCCCTCCACTTT
cdr3_aa: CASSPRGEDSPLHF

j_call: TRBJ2-1
d_call: NA
clone_size: NA
v_call: TRBV11-2
cdr3_nt: TGTGCCAGCAGCTTAGATACGGTGCAGTTCTTC
cdr3_aa: CASSLDTVQFF

j_call: TRBJ1-3
d_call: NA
clone_size: NA
v_call: TRBV19
cdr3_nt: TGTGCCAGTAGTATTCTGGCGGGGGCCGGGGACACCATATATTTT
cdr3_aa: CASSILAGAGDTIYF

j_call: TRBJ2-7
d_call: NA
clone_size: once
v_call: TRBV10-1
cdr3_nt: TGCGCCAGCAGTGAGTCGGCGACAGCCTACGAGCAGTACTTC
cdr3_aa: CASSESATAYEQYF

j_call: TRBJ2-3
d_call: TRBD2
clone_size: NA
v_call: TRBV27
cdr3_nt: TGTGCCAGCAGTTTCCAAAATAGCGGGAGGGCCGAAGATACGCAGTATTTT
cdr3_aa: CASSFQNSGRAEDTQYF

j_call: TRBJ2-1
d_call: TRBD2
clone_size: NA
v_call: TRBV5-4
cdr3_nt: TGTGCCACCCGACTAGCGGGAGGAAGGTCGGATGAGCAGTTCTTC
cdr3_aa: CATRLAGGRSDEQFF

j_call: TRBJ1-1
d_call: TRBD1
clone_size: NA
v_call: TRBV6-5
cdr3_nt: TGTGCCGGCCGGGCAGGGGGGTCCACTGAAGCTTTCTTT
cdr3_aa: CAGRAGGSTEAFF

j_call: TRBJ1-2
d_call: TRBD1
clone_size: NA
v_call: TRBV7-2
cdr3_nt: TGTGCCAGCAGTCCAGACAGGGGTAGTACTGGCTACACCTTC
cdr3_aa: CASSPDRGSTGYTF

j_call: TRBJ1-5
d_call: NA
clone_size: NA
v_call: TRBV19
cdr3_nt: TGTGCCAGTAGTCTCCTCTATCAGCCCCAGCATTTT
cdr3_aa: CASSLLYQPQHF

j_call: TRBJ1-1
d_call: NA
clone_size: NA
v_call: TRBV18
cdr3_nt: TGTGCCAGCTCACCAGAGGGAAACATGAACACTGAAGCTTTCTTT
cdr3_aa: CASSPEGNMNTEAFF

j_call: TRBJ2-1
d_call: TRBD1
clone_size: NA
v_call: TRBV5-1
cdr3_nt: TGCGCCAGCAGCCCGACAGGGTTACTCAATGAGCAGTTCTTC
cdr3_aa: CASSPTGLLNEQFF

j_call: TRBJ1-5
d_call: NA
clone_size: NA
v_call: TRBV19
cdr3_nt: TGTGCCAGTAGTCCCCCTCCAAGGGGGAACGGTCAGCCCCAGCATTTT
cdr3_aa: CASSPPPRGNGQPQHF

j_call: TRBJ2-1
d_call: TRBD2
clone_size: once
v_call: TRBV2
cdr3_nt: TGTGCCAGCAGTGTCGGACTAGCTGTCCTAGATTGTGAGCAGTTCTTC
cdr3_aa: CASSVGLAVLDCEQFF

j_call: TRBJ1-2
d_call: TRBD1
clone_size: NA
v_call: TRBV19
cdr3_nt: TGTGCCAGTAGTGTTGGGACAGCCCTTCTCTATGGCTACACCTTC
cdr3_aa: CASSVGTALLYGYTF

j_call: TRBJ1-1
d_call: TRBD1
clone_size: few
v_call: TRBV7-9
cdr3_nt: TGTGCCAGCAGCTTATCTCCAGGGGGCATCCTAAAAGCTTTCTTT
cdr3_aa: CASSLSPGGILKAFF

j_call: TRBJ1-3
d_call: TRBD1
clone_size: NA
v_call: TRBV7-6
cdr3_nt: TGTGCCAGCAGCGGGACAGGGGGCATATATTTT
cdr3_aa: CASSGTGGIYF